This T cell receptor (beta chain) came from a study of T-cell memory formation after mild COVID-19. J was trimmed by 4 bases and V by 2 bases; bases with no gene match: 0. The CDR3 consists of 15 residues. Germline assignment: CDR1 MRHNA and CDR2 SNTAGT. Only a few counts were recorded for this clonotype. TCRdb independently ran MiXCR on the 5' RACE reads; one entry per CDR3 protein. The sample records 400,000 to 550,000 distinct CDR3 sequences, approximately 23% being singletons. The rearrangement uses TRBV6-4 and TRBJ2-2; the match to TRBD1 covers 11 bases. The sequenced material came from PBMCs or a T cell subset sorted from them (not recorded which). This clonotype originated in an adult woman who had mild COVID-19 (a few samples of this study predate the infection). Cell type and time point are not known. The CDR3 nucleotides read TGTGCCAGCAGTGACGGGACAGGGGGCACCGGGGAGCTGTTTTTT. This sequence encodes CASSDGTGGTGELFF.